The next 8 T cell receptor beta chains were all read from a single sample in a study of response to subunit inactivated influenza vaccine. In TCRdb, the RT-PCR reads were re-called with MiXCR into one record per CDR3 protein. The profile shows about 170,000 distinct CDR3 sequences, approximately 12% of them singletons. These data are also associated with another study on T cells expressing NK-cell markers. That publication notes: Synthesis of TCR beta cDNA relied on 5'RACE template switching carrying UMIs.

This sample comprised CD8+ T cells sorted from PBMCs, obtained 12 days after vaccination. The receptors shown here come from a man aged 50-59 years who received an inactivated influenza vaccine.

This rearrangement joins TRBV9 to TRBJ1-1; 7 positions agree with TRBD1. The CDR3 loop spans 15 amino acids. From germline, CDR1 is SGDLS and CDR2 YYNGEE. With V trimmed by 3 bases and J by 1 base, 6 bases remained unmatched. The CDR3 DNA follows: TGTGCCAGCAGCGGGAGGGGACAGACGAACACTGAAGCTTTCTTT. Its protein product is CASSGRGQTNTEAFF. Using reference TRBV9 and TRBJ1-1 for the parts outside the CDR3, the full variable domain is DSGVTQTPKHLITATGQRVTLRCSPRSGDLSVYWYQQSLDQGLQFLIQYYNGEERAKGNILERFSAQQFPDLHSELNLSSLELGDSALYFCASSGRGQTNTEAFFGQGTRLTVV.

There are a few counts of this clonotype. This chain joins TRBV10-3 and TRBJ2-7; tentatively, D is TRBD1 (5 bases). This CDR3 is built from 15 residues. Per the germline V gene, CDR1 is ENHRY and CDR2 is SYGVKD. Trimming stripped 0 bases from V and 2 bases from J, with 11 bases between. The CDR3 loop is CAISESHRTAYEQYF. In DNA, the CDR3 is TGTGCCATCAGTGAGTCTCACAGGACCGCCTACGAGCAGTACTTC.

Written as DNA, the CDR3 is TGTGCAGTCGGAAGGATTGACGAGCAGTACTTC. This encodes CAVGRIDEQYF. The chain links TRBV10-3 to TRBJ2-7, with unresolved D. The CDR3 has 11 amino acids. Per germline, CDR1 ENHRY and CDR2 SYGVKD.

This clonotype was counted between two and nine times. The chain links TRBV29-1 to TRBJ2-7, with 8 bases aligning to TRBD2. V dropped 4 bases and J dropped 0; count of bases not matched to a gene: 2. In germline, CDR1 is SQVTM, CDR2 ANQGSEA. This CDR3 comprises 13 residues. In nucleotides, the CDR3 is TGCAGCGTTGTAGCGGGAAGCTCCTACGAGCAGTACTTC. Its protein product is CSVVAGSSYEQYF.

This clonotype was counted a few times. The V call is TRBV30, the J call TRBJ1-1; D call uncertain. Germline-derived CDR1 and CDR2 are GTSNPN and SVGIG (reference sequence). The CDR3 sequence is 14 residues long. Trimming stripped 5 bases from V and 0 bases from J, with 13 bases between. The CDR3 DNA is TGTGCCTGGGTCTTTGGAGGGATGAACACTGAAGCTTTCTTT. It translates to CAWVFGGMNTEAFF.

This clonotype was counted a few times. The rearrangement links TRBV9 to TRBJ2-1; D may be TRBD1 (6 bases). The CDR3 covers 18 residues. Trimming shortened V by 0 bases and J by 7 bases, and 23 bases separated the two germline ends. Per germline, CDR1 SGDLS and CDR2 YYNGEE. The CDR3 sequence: CASSVVSGRGRSVNEQFF. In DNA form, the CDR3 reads TGTGCCAGCAGCGTAGTTTCGGGCAGGGGCAGATCAGTGAATGAGCAGTTCTTC.

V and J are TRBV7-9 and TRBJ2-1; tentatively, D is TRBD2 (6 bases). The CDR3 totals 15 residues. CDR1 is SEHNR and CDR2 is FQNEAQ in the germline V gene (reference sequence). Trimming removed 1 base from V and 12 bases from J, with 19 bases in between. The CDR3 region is CASSLESYRRVGQFF. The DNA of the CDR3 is TGTGCCAGCAGCTTAGAAAGTTACAGGAGGGTCGGGCAGTTCTTC.

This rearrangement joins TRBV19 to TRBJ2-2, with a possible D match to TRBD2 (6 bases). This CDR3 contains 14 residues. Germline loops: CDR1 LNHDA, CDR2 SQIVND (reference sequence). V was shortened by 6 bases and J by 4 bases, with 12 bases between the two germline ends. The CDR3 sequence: CASSGGKLTGELFF. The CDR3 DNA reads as TGTGCCAGTAGCGGGGGAAAGCTCACCGGGGAGCTGTTTTTT.